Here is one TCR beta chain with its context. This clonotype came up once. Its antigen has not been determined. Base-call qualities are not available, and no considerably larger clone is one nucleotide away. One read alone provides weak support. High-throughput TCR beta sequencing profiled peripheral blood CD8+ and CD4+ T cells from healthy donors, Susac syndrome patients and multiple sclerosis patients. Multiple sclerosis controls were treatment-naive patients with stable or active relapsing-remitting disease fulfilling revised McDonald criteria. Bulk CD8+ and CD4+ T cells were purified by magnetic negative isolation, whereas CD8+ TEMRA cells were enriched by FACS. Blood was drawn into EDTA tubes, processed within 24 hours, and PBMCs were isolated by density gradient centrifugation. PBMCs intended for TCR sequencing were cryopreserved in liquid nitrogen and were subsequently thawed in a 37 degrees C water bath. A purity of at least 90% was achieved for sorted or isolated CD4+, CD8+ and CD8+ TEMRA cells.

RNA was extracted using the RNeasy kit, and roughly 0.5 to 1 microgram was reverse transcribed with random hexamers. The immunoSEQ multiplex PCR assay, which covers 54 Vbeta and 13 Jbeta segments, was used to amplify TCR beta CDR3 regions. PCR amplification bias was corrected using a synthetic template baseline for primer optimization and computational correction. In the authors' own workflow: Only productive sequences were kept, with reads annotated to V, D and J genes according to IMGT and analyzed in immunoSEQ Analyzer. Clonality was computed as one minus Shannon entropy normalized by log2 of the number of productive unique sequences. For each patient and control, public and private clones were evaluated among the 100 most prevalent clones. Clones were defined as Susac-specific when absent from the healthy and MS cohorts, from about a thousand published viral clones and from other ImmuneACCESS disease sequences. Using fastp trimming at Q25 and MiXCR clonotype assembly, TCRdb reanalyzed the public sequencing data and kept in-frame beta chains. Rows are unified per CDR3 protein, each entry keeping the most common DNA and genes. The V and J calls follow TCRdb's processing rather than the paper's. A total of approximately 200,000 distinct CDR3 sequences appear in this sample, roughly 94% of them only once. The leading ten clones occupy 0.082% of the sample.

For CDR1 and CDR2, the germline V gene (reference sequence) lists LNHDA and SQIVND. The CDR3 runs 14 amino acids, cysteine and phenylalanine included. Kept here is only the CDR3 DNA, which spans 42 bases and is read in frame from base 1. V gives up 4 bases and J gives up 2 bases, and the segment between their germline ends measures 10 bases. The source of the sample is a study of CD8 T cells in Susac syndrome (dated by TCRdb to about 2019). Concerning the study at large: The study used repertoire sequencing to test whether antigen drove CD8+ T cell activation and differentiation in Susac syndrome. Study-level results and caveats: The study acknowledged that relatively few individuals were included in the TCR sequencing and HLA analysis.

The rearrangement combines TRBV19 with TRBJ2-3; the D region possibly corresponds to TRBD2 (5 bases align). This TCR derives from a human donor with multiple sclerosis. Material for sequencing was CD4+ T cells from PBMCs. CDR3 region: CASSSQRNTDTQYF. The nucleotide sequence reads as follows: TGTGCCAGTAGTAGCCAGCGGAACACAGATACGCAGTATTTT.